A single sample gave rise to the 23 T cell receptor beta chains below, sequenced in a study of cytomegalovirus exposure and HLA in healthy donors. Primers: 60 Vbeta forward and 13 Jbeta reverse. Profiled with immunoSEQ multiplex PCR; TCRdb holds only in-frame clones, not every one. The repertoire has around 170,000 clones, approximately 88% of them found once; the top ten carry 2% to 3%. The sequenced material came from PBMCs. Every receptor here comes from a woman aged 45-60 years in good health and CMV-seropositive.

Only a few counts were recorded for this clone. The chain couples TRBV6-1 to TRBJ1-5; no clear D. Germline values: CDR1 MNHNS, CDR2 SASEGT. The CDR3 is 13 amino acids. The germline V and J ends were trimmed by 6 bases and 6 bases, with 12 bases remaining between them. CDR3 in DNA: TGTGCCAGCAGCGCATATCAGGCTCAGCCCCAGCATTTT. Residues: CASSAYQAQPQHF.

This clone was seen more than once but under ten times. The CDR3 DNA is TGTGCCAGCAGTTACTCAAGCTGGAGGAATACCTACGAGCAGTACTTC. Translation gives CASSYSSWRNTYEQYF. J is TRBJ2-7 and V is TRBV6-5, with a tentative D call TRBD2 (5 bases). Germline lookup yields CDR1 MNHEY and CDR2 SVGAGI. The CDR3 length is 16 residues. V was cut by 0 bases and J by 2 bases, with 14 bases left in between.

Notes on this clone: Other DNA sequences within the sample encode an identical CDR3. The chain joins TRBV5-4 to TRBJ2-3, with 14 nucleotides matching TRBD2. Germline CDR1 reads SGHNT; CDR2 reads YYREEE (reference sequence). This CDR3 comprises 17 residues. V was pared by 0 bases and J by 2 bases, with 2 bases of the junction left unmatched. For the CDR3, the DNA is TGTGCCAGCAGCTTGGGGGGACTAGCGGGGGTCACAGATACGCAGTATTTT. As protein: CASSLGGLAGVTDTQYF.

The chain is built from TRBV2 and TRBJ2-3; 14 bases are shared with TRBD2. The CDR3 consists of 14 residues. Unmatched junction bases numbered 3, after V lost 9 bases and J lost 4 bases. Germline V gives CDR1 SNHLY, CDR2 FYNNEI. As DNA, the CDR3 is TGTGCCAGACCGGGACTAGCGGGGGCAGATACGCAGTATTTT. Protein: CARPGLAGADTQYF.

This chain links TRBV9 with TRBJ2-1, with D perhaps matching TRBD2 (7 bases). V was pared by 4 bases and J by 5 bases, with 22 bases between. This CDR3 has 17 residues. The germline V gene has CDR1 SGDLS and CDR2 YYNGEE. As DNA, the CDR3 is TGTGCCAGCAGCCCCCGGATAGGGGGGGGGCTGGACAATGAGCAGTTCTTC. As protein: CASSPRIGGGLDNEQFF. The complete variable domain, with remaining parts taken from reference TRBV9 and TRBJ2-1, reads DSGVTQTPKHLITATGQRVTLRCSPRSGDLSVYWYQQSLDQGLQFLIQYYNGEERAKGNILERFSAQQFPDLHSELNLSSLELGDSALYFCASSPRIGGGLDNEQFFGPGTRLTVL.

The CDR3 is CASSTRGQGNFQAFF. As DNA, the CDR3 is TGTGCCAGCAGCACACGTGGACAGGGGAACTTTCAAGCTTTCTTT. The chain carries TRBV5-8 and TRBJ1-1, with 9 nucleotides matching TRBD1. The germline V gene encodes CDR1 SGHTS and CDR2 YDEGEE. The CDR3 is 15 amino acids. The V gene end was trimmed by 4 bases and the J gene end by 9 bases; junction bases not matched to a gene: 13.

The gene calls are TRBV11-2 and TRBJ2-2; D possibly corresponds to TRBD2 (5 bases). The CDR3 has 15 amino acids. V was clipped by 1 base and J by 6 bases, with 12 bases between them. CDR1 SGHAT and CDR2 FQNNGV come from the germline V gene. Here the CDR3 DNA reads TGTGCCAGCAGCTTAGGACTCCCGAGGGCCGGGGAGCTGTTTTTT. Residues: CASSLGLPRAGELFF.

The rearrangement joins TRBV7-9 to TRBJ1-2; 11 positions agree with TRBD1. Germline lookup yields CDR1 SEHNR and CDR2 FQNEAQ (reference sequence). The CDR3 extends over 18 amino acids. Trimming took 5 bases from V and 4 from J; bases not matched to a gene: 15. The CDR3 DNA sequence: TGTGCCAGCAGCCCCGGAAGGACAGGGGGCGCAGACAGCTATGGCTACACCTTC. It codes for CASSPGRTGGADSYGYTF.

This chain uses TRBV2 with TRBJ2-7; 10 bases agree with TRBD2. CDR3 size: 15 residues. The V and J ends lost 1 base and 4 bases, in that order; junction bases with no gene match: 4. The V gene's germline CDR1 is SNHLY and CDR2 FYNNEI. CDR3 amino acids: CASSEVLAGAYEQYF. CDR3 coding DNA: TGTGCCAGCAGTGAAGTCCTAGCGGGGGCGTACGAGCAGTACTTC.

The chain is built from TRBV19 and TRBJ2-7; tentative D call: TRBD1 (6 bases). Trimming took 8 bases from V and 2 from J, leaving 13 bases between them. This CDR3 region has 13 residues. Germline assignment: CDR1 LNHDA and CDR2 SQIVND (reference sequence). The CDR3 DNA reads as TGTGCCAGTCGTGGGACACAAACCTACGAGCAGTACTTC. Residues: CASRGTQTYEQYF.

The genes are TRBV19 and TRBJ2-3, with 7 positions matching TRBD2. Germline V gene lookup returns CDR1 LNHDA and CDR2 SQIVND (reference sequence). The V segment lost 0 bases and the J segment 4 bases; nucleotides outside the gene matches: 10. The length of the CDR3 is 17 residues. The CDR3 nucleotides are TGTGCCAGTAGTATAGAGGCCTTAGCGGGTATATCAGATACGCAGTATTTT. Protein sequence: CASSIEALAGISDTQYF.

The CDR3 spells CASSVDLGGRRSYNEQFF. CDR3 nucleotides: TGTGCCAGCAGCGTAGATCTCGGGGGGCGAAGGTCCTACAATGAGCAGTTCTTC. The chain links TRBV9 to TRBJ2-1; D possibly corresponds to TRBD2 (7 bases). The CDR3 is 18 amino acids. Germline CDR1 reads SGDLS; CDR2 reads YYNGEE. Between the trimmed V and J ends, which lost 0 bases and 1 base, there was a span of 17 bases.

The J gene is TRBJ1-5, the V gene TRBV7-8, with D uncertain. The CDR3 length is 13 residues. Between the trimmed V and J ends, which lost 2 bases and 7 bases, there was a span of 9 bases. Germline CDR1 is SGHVS and CDR2 is FQNEAQ. DNA of the CDR3: TGTGCCAGCAGCTTATCTGACGGGCAGCCCCAGCATTTT. This sequence encodes CASSLSDGQPQHF. The variable domain in full, with the rest retrieved from reference TRBV7-8 and TRBJ1-5, is GAGVSQSPRYKVAKRGQDVALRCDPISGHVSLFWYQQALGQGPEFLTYFQNEAQLDKSGLPSDRFFAERPEGSVSTLKIQRTQQEDSAVYLCASSLSDGQPQHFGDGTRLSIL.

This clone was detected a few times. A read error may produce the germline difference seen at one junction end. The chain joins TRBV10-3 to TRBJ2-3; 7 bases line up with TRBD2. The CDR3 has 15 amino acids. In germline, CDR1 is ENHRY, CDR2 SYGVKD. This chain's CDR3 is CASSDGGMSTDTQYF. CDR3 sequence (DNA): TGTGCCAGCAGTGACGGGGGGATGAGCACAGATACGCAGTATTTT.

The chain carries TRBV7-9 and TRBJ1-1; D gene ambiguous. Germline V lookup: CDR1 SEHNR, CDR2 FQNEAQ (reference sequence). The CDR3 consists of 17 residues. Trimming shortened V by 5 bases and J by 4 bases, and 23 bases separated the two germline ends. Here the CDR3 reads CASSQSVSPVSRTEAFF. CDR3 bases: TGTGCCAGCAGCCAAAGTGTCTCTCCGGTATCGCGCACTGAAGCTTTCTTT.

The genes are TRBV18 and TRBJ2-7; D perhaps matches TRBD1 (6 bases). Germline CDR1 is KGHSH and CDR2 is LQKENI. V lost 6 bases and J 0 bases, leaving 15 bases between the germline ends. The CDR3 sequence is 15 residues long. The CDR3 bases are TGTGCCAGCTCGACGGCCGGGACAAACTCCTACGAGCAGTACTTC. Protein sequence: CASSTAGTNSYEQYF.

In this sample, this clone turned up a few times. The chain carries TRBV5-4 and TRBJ2-5, with D perhaps TRBD2 (7 bases). The V end was cut by 3 bases, the J end by 4 bases, with 22 bases between. This CDR3 has 17 residues. Per germline, CDR1 SGHNT and CDR2 YYREEE (reference sequence). The CDR3 DNA reads as TGTGCCAGCAGCTGGGGGGGCAGGACCTCCGGGGGAGAGACCCAGTACTTC. The encoded protein is CASSWGGRTSGGETQYF.

V is TRBV6-6 and J is TRBJ1-1; D uncertain. Trimming stripped 11 bases from V and 1 base from J, with 14 bases between. The CDR3 is made up of 13 amino acids. Germline V gene data show CDR1 as MNHNY and CDR2 as SVGAGI (reference sequence). This CDR3 is CACRRGWNTEAFF. The CDR3 coding sequence is TGTGCCTGTCGTAGAGGGTGGAACACTGAAGCTTTCTTT.

The chain employs TRBV19 and TRBJ2-7; 8 bases agree with TRBD1. CDR1 and CDR2 from the germline V gene are LNHDA and SQIVND (reference sequence). V shed 4 bases, J shed 7 bases, and the junction held 6 bases outside the gene matches. The CDR3 runs 13 residues. This CDR3 reads CASSTDRGREQYF. CDR3 nucleotides: TGTGCCAGTAGTACCGACAGGGGTAGGGAGCAGTACTTC.

V is TRBV2 and J is TRBJ2-7; TRBD1 matches at 8 bases. CDR1 SNHLY and CDR2 FYNNEI come from the germline V gene. The CDR3 spans 15 residues. V trimming: 1 base; J trimming: 5 bases; junction bases outside the gene matches: 7. The DNA of the CDR3 is TGTGCCAGCAGTGAAGTCCCCAGGGGGCGCGACGAGCAGTACTTC. Protein sequence: CASSEVPRGRDEQYF.

The genes are TRBV28 and TRBJ2-6; D is perhaps TRBD1 (5 bases). Trimming pared 7 bases from V and 0 bases from J, leaving 7 bases between. Germline V CDR1 and CDR2: MDHEN, SYDVKM. The CDR3 spans 14 residues. CDR3 region: CASTGFSGANVLTF. In DNA, the CDR3 is TGTGCCAGCACAGGGTTCTCTGGGGCCAACGTCCTGACTTTC.

V is TRBV29-1 and J is TRBJ2-7; D is unresolved. Looked up from germline, CDR1 is SQVTM and CDR2 is ANQGSEA. The CDR3 is 11 amino acids. The germline V and J ends were trimmed by 3 bases and 6 bases, with 9 bases remaining between them. CDR3 DNA: TGCAGCGTTGACCAGGTTGGCGAGCAGTACTTC. Protein product: CSVDQVGEQYF.

The CDR3 DNA reads TGTGCCAGCAGCAAAGCGCTTTTGGGACCGGGACAGGCAGACTACGAGCAGTACTTC. Protein product: CASSKALLGPGQADYEQYF. The chain uses TRBV21-1 and TRBJ2-7; the table assigns TRBD1, which was not confirmed against the DNA. TRBV21-1 is labeled a pseudogene. This CDR3 has 19 residues.